This TCR beta chain derives from a study of cytomegalovirus exposure and HLA in healthy donors. Germline CDR1 is WSHSY and CDR2 is SAAADI. The CDR3 consists of 12 residues. V was shortened by 10 bases and J by 8 bases, with 17 bases between the two germline ends. Both 60 Vbeta primers and 13 Jbeta primers went into the PCR. Libraries were prepared by immunoSEQ multiplex PCR; TCRdb keeps only in-frame clonotypes and omits some of them. This repertoire shows approximately 190,000 clones, about 81% found once; its top ten account for about 0.8%. The sequence was obtained from a woman under 30 in good health and CMV-seronegative. The material sequenced was PBMCs. The chain combines TRBV10-2 with TRBJ2-5; no definite D call. In DNA form, the CDR3 reads TGCGCCACCGCGCCTTCCTTTGTCACCCAGTACTTC. Translated, it gives CATAPSFVTQYF.